A selection of T cell receptor beta chains follows, all from one sample in a study of blood T cell repertoires in COVID-19. Data came from immunoSEQ multiplex PCR; TCRdb stores just in-frame clones and leaves some out. The sample records more than 85,000 clones, roughly 85% being singletons. Material for sequencing was PBMCs or T cells enriched from blood (not recorded which). All receptors derive from a woman in her fifties or sixties who had recovered from COVID-19. CDR3s include the opening cysteine and the closing phenylalanine or tryptophan. A D gene is named only where the DNA matches it firmly. Clone size is stated in some rows and not others, as once, few, many or a class when expanded.

cdr3_aa: CASSYGQGEDEQYF
cdr3_nt: TGTGCCAGCAGTTATGGCCAGGGTGAAGACGAGCAGTACTTC
d_call: NA
clone_size: NA
j_call: TRBJ2-7
v_call: TRBV6-5

cdr3_aa: CASSPNRGRGYGYTF
cdr3_nt: TGTGCCAGCAGTCCTAACAGGGGGCGCGGCTATGGCTACACCTTC
d_call: TRBD1
clone_size: NA
j_call: TRBJ1-2
v_call: TRBV28

cdr3_aa: CASSEALLGREQYF
cdr3_nt: TGTGCCAGCAGTGAAGCGCTTCTGGGGCGCGAGCAGTACTTC
d_call: NA
clone_size: NA
j_call: TRBJ2-7
v_call: TRBV2

cdr3_aa: CASRGRTAPNSPLHF
cdr3_nt: TGTGCCAGCAGGGGGCGGACAGCTCCCAATTCACCCCTCCACTTT
d_call: NA
clone_size: NA
j_call: TRBJ1-6
v_call: TRBV2

cdr3_aa: CASSLGDRGLEGEKLFF
cdr3_nt: TGTGCCAGCAGCTTGGGGGACAGGGGGCTGGAGGGTGAAAAACTGTTTTTT
d_call: TRBD1
clone_size: NA
j_call: TRBJ1-4
v_call: TRBV5-6

cdr3_aa: CASSYSGQDGYTF
cdr3_nt: TGTGCCAGCAGTTACTCGGGACAGGACGGCTACACCTTC
d_call: TRBD1
clone_size: NA
j_call: TRBJ1-2
v_call: TRBV6-5

cdr3_aa: CASTFTGLNTGELFF
cdr3_nt: TGTGCCAGCACCTTTACAGGGCTGAACACCGGGGAGCTGTTTTTT
d_call: NA
clone_size: NA
j_call: TRBJ2-2
v_call: TRBV28

cdr3_aa: CASSEGLGGTDTQYF
cdr3_nt: TGTGCCAGCAGTGAAGGACTAGGAGGAACAGATACGCAGTATTTT
d_call: NA
clone_size: NA
j_call: TRBJ2-3
v_call: TRBV6-1

cdr3_aa: CASSLWGGYRFF
cdr3_nt: TGTGCCAGCAGCCTCTGGGGGGGGTACCGGTTCTTC
d_call: TRBD2
clone_size: NA
j_call: TRBJ2-1
v_call: TRBV5-4

cdr3_aa: CASSVAVGLAIDDEQFF
cdr3_nt: TGTGCCAGCAGCGTAGCCGTTGGGCTAGCGATAGACGATGAGCAGTTCTTC
d_call: NA
clone_size: NA
j_call: TRBJ2-1
v_call: TRBV13

cdr3_aa: CASGRGVSYEQYF
cdr3_nt: TGTGCCAGTGGTCGGGGGGTCTCCTACGAGCAGTACTTC
d_call: TRBD2
clone_size: NA
j_call: TRBJ2-7
v_call: TRBV12-3/TRBV12-4

cdr3_aa: CASSQLPQGVGEKLFF
cdr3_nt: TGCGCCAGCAGCCAGCTGCCACAGGGGGTCGGTGAAAAACTGTTTTTT
d_call: TRBD1
clone_size: NA
j_call: TRBJ1-4
v_call: TRBV4-1

cdr3_aa: CASSPRAGNSPLHF
cdr3_nt: TGTGCCAGCAGTCCGCGGGCGGGGAATTCACCCCTCCACTTT
d_call: NA
clone_size: NA
j_call: TRBJ1-6
v_call: TRBV28

cdr3_aa: CASSQWGEEFF
cdr3_nt: TGTGCCAGCAGCCAGTGGGGAGAGGAATTCTTC
d_call: NA
clone_size: NA
j_call: TRBJ2-1
v_call: TRBV7-9

cdr3_aa: CASRFIGAGNTIYF
cdr3_nt: TGCGCCAGCAGGTTTATAGGGGCTGGAAACACCATATATTTT
d_call: NA
clone_size: NA
j_call: TRBJ1-3
v_call: TRBV5-1

cdr3_aa: CANTMRGAGNAEAFF
cdr3_nt: TGTGCCAATACTATGAGAGGGGCGGGGAACGCTGAAGCTTTCTTT
d_call: NA
clone_size: few
j_call: TRBJ1-1
v_call: TRBV19

cdr3_aa: CASSLWTSGGAYYEQYF
cdr3_nt: TGTGCCAGCAGTTTATGGACTAGCGGGGGAGCCTACTACGAGCAGTACTTC
d_call: TRBD2
clone_size: NA
j_call: TRBJ2-7
v_call: TRBV27

cdr3_aa: CASRPGQHNEKLFF
cdr3_nt: TGTGCCAGCCGGCCCGGACAGCACAATGAAAAACTGTTTTTT
d_call: NA
clone_size: NA
j_call: TRBJ1-4
v_call: TRBV2

cdr3_aa: CASSETSGIDEQFF
cdr3_nt: TGTGCCAGCAGTGAAACTAGCGGGATCGATGAGCAGTTCTTC
d_call: TRBD2
clone_size: NA
j_call: TRBJ2-1
v_call: TRBV2

cdr3_aa: CATSRQTGVGMNTEAFF
cdr3_nt: TGTGCCACCAGCAGGCAAACAGGGGTAGGCATGAACACTGAAGCTTTCTTT
d_call: TRBD1
clone_size: few
j_call: TRBJ1-1
v_call: TRBV15

cdr3_aa: CALRLSGRGGGELFF
cdr3_nt: TGTGCATTACGCCTAAGCGGGAGAGGGGGCGGGGAGCTGTTTTTT
d_call: TRBD2
clone_size: NA
j_call: TRBJ2-2
v_call: TRBV11-2

cdr3_aa: CASRPPITGPTSYGYTF
cdr3_nt: TGTGCCAGCAGGCCCCCTATCACAGGCCCGACTTCCTATGGCTACACCTTC
d_call: NA
clone_size: NA
j_call: TRBJ1-2
v_call: TRBV27

cdr3_aa: CASMRGKNTEAFF
cdr3_nt: TGTGCCAGCATGAGAGGGAAGAACACTGAAGCTTTCTTT
d_call: NA
clone_size: NA
j_call: TRBJ1-1
v_call: TRBV25-1

cdr3_aa: CASGGGAHEQYF
cdr3_nt: TGTGCCAGCGGGGGAGGGGCCCACGAGCAGTACTTC
d_call: NA
clone_size: NA
j_call: TRBJ2-7
v_call: TRBV21-1

cdr3_aa: CASSGPGVEAFF
cdr3_nt: TGTGCCAGCAGCGGACCGGGGGTCGAAGCTTTCTTT
d_call: NA
clone_size: NA
j_call: TRBJ1-1
v_call: TRBV5-4

cdr3_aa: CASSRDGGISYNEQFF
cdr3_nt: TGCGCCAGCAGCCGAGATGGCGGCATCTCCTACAATGAGCAGTTCTTC
d_call: NA
clone_size: NA
j_call: TRBJ2-1
v_call: TRBV5-1

cdr3_aa: CASSEALTFF
cdr3_nt: TGTGCCAGCAGCGAGGCGTTGACGTTCTTC
d_call: NA
clone_size: NA
j_call: TRBJ2-1
v_call: TRBV6-5

cdr3_aa: CASSFPWGQHQPQHF
cdr3_nt: TGTGCCAGCAGTTTCCCCTGGGGGCAGCATCAGCCCCAGCATTTT
d_call: NA
clone_size: NA
j_call: TRBJ1-5
v_call: TRBV28

cdr3_aa: CASSLSAGGASNSPLHF
cdr3_nt: TGTGCCAGCAGTTTATCGGCAGGGGGTGCGTCCAATTCACCCCTCCACTTT
d_call: TRBD1
clone_size: few
j_call: TRBJ1-6
v_call: TRBV28

cdr3_aa: CATSREGQADTGELFF
cdr3_nt: TGTGCCACCAGCAGAGAAGGCCAGGCCGACACCGGGGAGCTGTTTTTT
d_call: NA
clone_size: many
j_call: TRBJ2-2
v_call: TRBV15

cdr3_aa: CASQDRGVEAFF
cdr3_nt: TGTGCCAGTCAGGACAGGGGAGTTGAAGCTTTCTTT
d_call: TRBD1
clone_size: NA
j_call: TRBJ1-1
v_call: TRBV6-5

cdr3_aa: CASSPGLAGGRETQYF
cdr3_nt: TGTGCCAGCAGCCCAGGACTAGCGGGGGGCCGGGAGACCCAGTACTTC
d_call: TRBD2
clone_size: NA
j_call: TRBJ2-5
v_call: TRBV11-3

cdr3_aa: CASSRTQGATQPQHF
cdr3_nt: TGTGCCAGCAGCAGGACACAGGGGGCTACCCAGCCCCAGCATTTT
d_call: TRBD1
clone_size: NA
j_call: TRBJ1-5
v_call: TRBV28

cdr3_aa: CASSSQGKDTEAFF
cdr3_nt: TGTGCCAGCAGTTCACAGGGGAAGGACACTGAAGCTTTCTTT
d_call: TRBD1
clone_size: NA
j_call: TRBJ1-1
v_call: TRBV28

cdr3_aa: CASSVQGATEAFF
cdr3_nt: TGTGCCAGCAGTGTACAGGGGGCTACTGAAGCTTTCTTT
d_call: TRBD1
clone_size: NA
j_call: TRBJ1-1
v_call: TRBV2

cdr3_aa: CASSPESGLGVADTQYF
cdr3_nt: TGTGCCAGCAGCCCCGAATCGGGACTAGGGGTAGCAGATACGCAGTATTTT
d_call: TRBD2
clone_size: NA
j_call: TRBJ2-3
v_call: TRBV11-3

cdr3_aa: CASSQLSGAGDTQYF
cdr3_nt: TGTGCCAGCAGCCAATTGTCAGGGGCGGGAGATACGCAGTATTTT
d_call: NA
clone_size: NA
j_call: TRBJ2-3
v_call: TRBV3-1/TRBV3-2

cdr3_aa: CASSFVSGGPNEQFF
cdr3_nt: TGTGCCAGCAGCTTTGTCAGCGGGGGGCCTAATGAGCAGTTCTTC
d_call: TRBD2
clone_size: NA
j_call: TRBJ2-1
v_call: TRBV5-6

cdr3_aa: CASSPGGRLNTEAFF
cdr3_nt: TGCGCCAGCAGCCCCGGGGGACGGCTGAACACTGAAGCTTTCTTT
d_call: NA
clone_size: NA
j_call: TRBJ1-1
v_call: TRBV5-1

cdr3_aa: CATEGQTHYEQYF
cdr3_nt: TGTGCCACGGAGGGACAGACACACTACGAGCAGTACTTC
d_call: NA
clone_size: NA
j_call: TRBJ2-7
v_call: TRBV6-5

cdr3_aa: CASSLDRGLSQETQYF
cdr3_nt: TGCGCCAGCAGCTTAGACAGGGGCCTAAGCCAAGAGACCCAGTACTTC
d_call: TRBD1
clone_size: NA
j_call: TRBJ2-5
v_call: TRBV5-1

cdr3_aa: CASIGQNLAKNIQYF
cdr3_nt: TGTGCCAGCATCGGACAGAATTTAGCCAAAAACATTCAGTACTTC
d_call: NA
clone_size: NA
j_call: TRBJ2-4
v_call: TRBV28

cdr3_aa: CASLLQGGYNQPQHF
cdr3_nt: TGTGCCAGCTTATTACAGGGGGGTTACAATCAGCCCCAGCATTTT
d_call: TRBD1
clone_size: NA
j_call: TRBJ1-5
v_call: TRBV28

cdr3_aa: CASARTGNYGYTF
cdr3_nt: TGTGCCAGTGCTAGGACAGGGAACTATGGCTACACCTTC
d_call: TRBD1
clone_size: NA
j_call: TRBJ1-2
v_call: TRBV19

cdr3_aa: CASSFGGDEVETQYF
cdr3_nt: TGTGCCAGCAGTTTCGGCGGGGACGAGGTGGAGACCCAGTACTTC
d_call: NA
clone_size: NA
j_call: TRBJ2-5
v_call: TRBV28